One and the same sample provided the 21 T cell receptor beta chains below, sequenced in a study of read filtering for tumor transcriptome and immune sequencing. This library used roughly 0.4 ug RNA and molecular barcoded adaptors spanning alpha/delta and beta/gamma chains. TCRdb re-analysed the reads in MiXCR, keeping a single row per CDR3 protein. The sample yields some 25,000 distinct CDR3 sequences, 20% to 25% seen once. What was sequenced was a population of CD138-negative cells sorted from bone marrow. Every receptor here comes from a donor aged 40 or older with multiple myeloma.

This clonotype was detected ten times or more. The V and J genes are TRBV7-2 and TRBJ2-3; a weak D match, TRBD1 (5 bases). The CDR3 contains 15 residues. V shed 1 base and J shed 0 bases, with 8 bases lying between them. Germline V gene lookup returns CDR1 SGHTA and CDR2 FQGNSA. CDR3 sequence (DNA): TGTGCCAGCAGCTTAGTTGGGGCTAGCACAGATACGCAGTATTTT. Encoded protein: CASSLVGASTDTQYF.

This clonotype has a count of ten or more. This sequence joins TRBV29-1 and TRBJ2-7; perhaps TRBD1 as D (6 bases). Trimming took off 6 bases at V and 0 bases at J, with 15 bases between the two ends. CDR1 is SQVTM and CDR2 is ANQGSEA in the germline V gene. This CDR3 has 14 amino acids. The CDR3 DNA sequence: TGCAGCGTGGTTCCGGGACATTCCTCCTACGAGCAGTACTTC. Protein: CSVVPGHSSYEQYF.

In this sample, this clonotype turned up many times. The chain links TRBV13 to TRBJ1-1, with 7 positions matching TRBD1. Germline lookup yields CDR1 PRHDT and CDR2 FYEKMQ (reference sequence). The CDR3 contains 15 residues. V gave up 6 bases and J gave up 2 bases; unmatched junction bases: 9. CDR3 sequence reads: CASSLRQGQNTEAFF. The CDR3 DNA reads as TGTGCCAGCAGTCTCAGACAGGGACAAAACACTGAAGCTTTCTTT.

This clonotype was found once. One junction end does not reproduce the germline sequence, and a read error may be involved. This chain links TRBV6-1 with TRBJ1-1; the D gene is possibly TRBD1 (5 bases). Germline lookup yields CDR1 MNHNS and CDR2 SASEGT. The CDR3 covers 15 residues. The CDR3 protein is CVSRRGTTSNTEAFF. The CDR3 DNA reads TGTGTCAGCAGAAGGGGAACTACCTCGAACACTGAAGCTTTCTTC.

On this clonotype itself: Relative to the germline gene, one junction end is altered; a read error may explain this. The rearrangement links TRBV27 to TRBJ2-1; TRBD2 aligns across 12 bases. The CDR3 is 14 residues long. Germline values: CDR1 MNHEY, CDR2 SMNVEV (reference sequence). The chain's CDR3 is CASRFLTSGSEQLF. The DNA of the CDR3 is TGTGCCAGCAGATTTTTGACTAGCGGGAGTGAGCAGCTCTTC.

By share, this clonotype counts as medium-sized. This sequence joins TRBV27 and TRBJ2-1; D may be TRBD1 or TRBD2 (5 bases each). Trimming pared 7 bases from V and 10 bases from J, leaving 17 bases between. CDR1 is MNHEY, CDR2 SMNVEV, per germline (reference sequence). CDR3 length equals 13 residues. In nucleotides, the CDR3 is TGTGCCAGCATCCCCTTCGGGGCGACAGAGCAGTTCTTC. Translating gives CASIPFGATEQFF.

This clonotype was seen repeatedly, ten times or more. This chain uses TRBV29-1 with TRBJ1-4, with D uncertain. Trimming took off 4 bases at V and 0 bases at J, with 6 bases between the two ends. The CDR3 is 13 amino acids. Germline CDR1 reads SQVTM; CDR2 reads ANQGSEA. CDR3 DNA sequence: TGCAGCGTTGGGGGAGCAACTAATGAAAAACTGTTTTTT. Translating gives CSVGGATNEKLFF.

The genes are TRBV29-1 and TRBJ2-5; D may be TRBD2 (7 bases). CDR1 and CDR2 from the germline V gene are SQVTM and ANQGSEA. The CDR3 is 12 residues long. Trimming left V 4 bases short and J 4 bases short, with 10 bases between. DNA for the CDR3: TGCAGCGTTGGAGGGGGGGGAGAGACCCAGTACTTC. This codes for CSVGGGGETQYF.

This clonotype was seen a few times. One base away lies a much larger clone, so this may be a sequencing read error. DNA of the CDR3: TGTGCCAGCAGCCAAGGGAGGGGCCCGAACACTGAAGCTCTCTTT. Protein sequence: CASSQGRGPNTEALF. The chain couples TRBV14 to TRBJ1-1, with D possibly TRBD1 on 5 matching bases. Germline V CDR1 and CDR2: SGHDN, FVKESK. CDR3 length: 15 amino acids.

The chain has TRBV19 and TRBJ2-5; D perhaps matches TRBD2 (5 bases). V was shortened by 8 bases and J by 5 bases, with 15 bases between the two germline ends. The V gene's germline CDR1 is LNHDA and CDR2 SQIVND (reference sequence). This CDR3 has 13 residues. The CDR3 is CASARTATETQYF. DNA of the CDR3: TGTGCCAGTGCTCGGACTGCCACCGAGACCCAGTACTTC.

In this sample, this clonotype turned up many times. The chain uses TRBV28 and TRBJ2-3; D is ambiguous. CDR1 is MDHEN, CDR2 SYDVKM, per germline. Trimming left V 2 bases short and J 4 bases short, with 10 bases between. The CDR3 spans 14 residues. CDR3 in amino acids: CASSLVSEADTQYF. The CDR3 nucleotides read TGTGCCAGCAGTTTAGTGTCCGAGGCAGATACGCAGTATTTT.

DNA for the CDR3: TGCAGCGTTGCGATGAACTATGGCTACACCTTC. The encoded protein is CSVAMNYGYTF. This rearrangement joins TRBV29-1 to TRBJ1-2; D gene ambiguous. Between the trimmed V and J ends, which lost 4 bases and 2 bases, there was a span of 5 bases. Germline V gene sequence: CDR1 SQVTM, CDR2 ANQGSEA. CDR3 length: 11 residues.

In this sample, this clonotype turned up many times. The V and J genes are TRBV2 and TRBJ2-1; D tentatively reads TRBD1 or TRBD2 (5 bases each). CDR1 and CDR2 (germline): SNHLY, FYNNEI. This CDR3 has 12 amino acids. Trimming took 10 bases from V and 4 from J, leaving 11 bases between them. The CDR3 nucleotides are TGTGCCATGGGGTGGGGGTACAATGAGCAGTTCTTC. Encoded protein: CAMGWGYNEQFF. Variable domain in full (rest from reference TRBV2 and TRBJ2-1): EPEVTQTPSHQVTQMGQEVILRCVPISNHLYFYWYRQILGQKVEFLVSFYNNEISEKSEIFDDQFSVERPDGSNFTLKIRSTKLEDSAMYFCAMGWGYNEQFFGPGTRLTVL.

At least ten counts were recorded for this clonotype. The chain couples TRBV29-1 to TRBJ1-2; possibly TRBD1 for D (5 bases). Per the germline V gene, CDR1 is SQVTM and CDR2 is ANQGSEA. The CDR3 is 12 residues long. Trimming stripped 8 bases from V and 6 bases from J, with 16 bases between. Here the CDR3 reads CSPWGSLHGYTF. CDR3 bases: TGCAGCCCGTGGGGCAGCCTTCATGGCTACACCTTC. The full variable domain, rest sourced from reference TRBV29-1 and TRBJ1-2, is SAVISQKPSRDICQRGTSLTIQCQVDSQVTMMFWYRQQPGQSLTLIATANQGSEATYESGFVIDKFPISRPNLTFSTLTVSNMSPEDSSIYLCSPWGSLHGYTFGSGTRLTVV.

This clonotype was seen repeatedly, ten times or more. The V gene is TRBV29-1, the J gene TRBJ1-1, with no clear D. This CDR3 is built from 14 residues. V was pared by 4 bases and J by 0 bases, with 12 bases between. Germline CDR1 SQVTM, CDR2 ANQGSEA. CDR3 loop: CSVGLLKMNTEAFF. The CDR3 nucleotides are TGCAGCGTTGGGCTGCTGAAAATGAACACTGAAGCTTTCTTT. Complete variable domain (other parts from reference TRBV29-1 and TRBJ1-1): SAVISQKPSRDICQRGTSLTIQCQVDSQVTMMFWYRQQPGQSLTLIATANQGSEATYESGFVIDKFPISRPNLTFSTLTVSNMSPEDSSIYLCSVGLLKMNTEAFFGQGTRLTVV.

Of note for this clonotype: A read error likely explains this, since a far larger clone differs by one base. CDR3 sequence reads: CASSVDHYNEQFF. Written as DNA, the CDR3 is TGTGCCAGCAGCGTCGACCACTACAATGAGCAGTTCTTC. The rearrangement links TRBV13 to TRBJ2-1, with unresolved D. The CDR3 is made up of 13 amino acids. In germline, CDR1 is PRHDT, CDR2 FYEKMQ (reference sequence). The ends were cut back, 5 bases at V and 3 bases at J, with 8 bases in the middle.

This clonotype was counted a few times. The rearrangement joins TRBV24-1 to TRBJ2-1, with D possibly being TRBD1 (6 bases). Deletions cut 4 bases from V and 7 bases from J, with 16 bases between. This CDR3 comprises 15 residues. In germline, CDR1 is KGHDR, CDR2 SFDVKD. CDR3 nucleotide sequence: TGTGCCACCAGTGACGTGATAGGGGGAGTTAATGAGCAGTTCTTC. Translated: CATSDVIGGVNEQFF.

With regard to this clonotype: A far larger clone is a single base away, which makes a read error likely. This sequence joins TRBV6-1 and TRBJ2-1; the D call may be TRBD1 or TRBD2 (5 bases each). Germline loops: CDR1 MNHNS, CDR2 SASEGT. V was pared by 6 bases and J by 6 bases, with 9 bases between. This CDR3 is built from 12 residues. CDR3 region: CASSGTGNEQFF. CDR3 nucleotide sequence: TGTGCCAGCAGCGGGACCGGCAATGAGCAGTTCTTC.

This chain connects TRBV4-1 to TRBJ1-3; the D gene is possibly TRBD1 (5 bases). Deletions cut 0 bases from V and 0 bases from J, with 9 bases between. CDR3 length: 16 amino acids. Germline V gene sequence: CDR1 MGHRA, CDR2 YSYEKL. CDR3 coding DNA: TGCGCCAGCAGCCAAGAGGAGGGGAACTCTGGAAACACCATATATTTT. Its protein is CASSQEEGNSGNTIYF.

This clonotype has at least ten counts. V and J are TRBV9 and TRBJ2-5; 9 bases align to TRBD1. This CDR3 is 16 amino acids long. Germline CDR1 SGDLS, CDR2 YYNGEE. Germline trimming cut 3 bases from V and 3 bases from J; bases unmatched to any gene: 9. In DNA form, the CDR3 reads TGTGCCAGCAGCGCAACCGGGACAGGGATGAAAGAGACCCAGTACTTC. Protein product: CASSATGTGMKETQYF.

Details on this clonotype: A far larger clone is one nucleotide away, so this likely arose from a read error. The CDR3 does not close with the conserved phenylalanine or tryptophan, likely indicating a read error. CDR3 protein: CASTSYTEAFL. In nucleotides, the CDR3 is TGTGCCAGCACCTCATACACTGAAGCTTTCCTT. The V and J genes are TRBV12-3 or TRBV12-4 and TRBJ1-1; D not certain. The CDR3 is 11 residues long. The V end lost 7 bases, the J end lost 3 bases, and 6 bases lay between the germline ends.